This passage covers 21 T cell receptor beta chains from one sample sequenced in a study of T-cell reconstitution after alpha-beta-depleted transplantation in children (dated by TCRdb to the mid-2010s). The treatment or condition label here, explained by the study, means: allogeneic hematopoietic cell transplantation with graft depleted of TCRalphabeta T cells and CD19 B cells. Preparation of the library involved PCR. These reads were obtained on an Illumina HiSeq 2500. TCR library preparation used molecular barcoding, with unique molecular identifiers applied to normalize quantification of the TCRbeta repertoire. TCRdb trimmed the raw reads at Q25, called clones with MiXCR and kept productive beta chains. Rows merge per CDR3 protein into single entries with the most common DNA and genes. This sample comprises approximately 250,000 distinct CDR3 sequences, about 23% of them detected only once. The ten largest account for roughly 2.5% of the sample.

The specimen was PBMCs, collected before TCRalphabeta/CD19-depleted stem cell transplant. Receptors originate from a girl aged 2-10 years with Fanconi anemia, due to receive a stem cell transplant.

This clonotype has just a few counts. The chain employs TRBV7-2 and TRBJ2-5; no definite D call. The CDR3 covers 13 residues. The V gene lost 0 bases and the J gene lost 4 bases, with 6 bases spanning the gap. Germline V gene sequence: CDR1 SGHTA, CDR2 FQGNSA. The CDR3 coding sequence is TGTGCCAGCAGCTTAGCAGGAACAGAGACCCAGTACTTC. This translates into CASSLAGTETQYF.

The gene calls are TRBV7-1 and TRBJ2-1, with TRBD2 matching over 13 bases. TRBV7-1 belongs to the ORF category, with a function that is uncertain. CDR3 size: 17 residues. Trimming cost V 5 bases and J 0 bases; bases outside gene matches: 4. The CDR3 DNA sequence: TGTGCCAGCAGCACTAGCGGGGGGGCCGGCTCCTACAATGAGCAGTTCTTC. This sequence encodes CASSTSGGAGSYNEQFF.

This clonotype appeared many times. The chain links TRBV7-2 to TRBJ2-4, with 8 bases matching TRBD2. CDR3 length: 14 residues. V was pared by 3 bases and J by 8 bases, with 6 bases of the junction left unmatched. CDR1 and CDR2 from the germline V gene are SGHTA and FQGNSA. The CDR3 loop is CASSLGLVVDIQYF. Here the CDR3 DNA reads TGTGCCAGCAGCTTGGGACTAGTTGTGGACATTCAGTACTTC.

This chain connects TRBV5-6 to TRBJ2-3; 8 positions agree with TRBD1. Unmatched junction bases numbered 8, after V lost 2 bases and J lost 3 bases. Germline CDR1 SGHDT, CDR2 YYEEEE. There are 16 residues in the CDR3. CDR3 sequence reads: CASSFGPDRVTDTQYF. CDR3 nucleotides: TGTGCCAGCAGCTTTGGTCCGGACAGGGTGACAGATACGCAGTATTTT.

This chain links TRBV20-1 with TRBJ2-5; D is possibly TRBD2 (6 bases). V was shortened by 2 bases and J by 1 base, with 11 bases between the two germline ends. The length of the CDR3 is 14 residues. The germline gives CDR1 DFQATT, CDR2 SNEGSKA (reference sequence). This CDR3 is CSARTMRGQETQYF. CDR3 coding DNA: TGCAGTGCTAGAACCATGCGGGGCCAAGAGACCCAGTACTTC.

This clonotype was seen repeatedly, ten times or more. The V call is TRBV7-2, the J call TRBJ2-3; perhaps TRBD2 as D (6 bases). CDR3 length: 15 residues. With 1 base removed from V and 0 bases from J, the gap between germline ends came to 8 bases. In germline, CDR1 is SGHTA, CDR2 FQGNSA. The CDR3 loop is CASSLGTISTDTQYF. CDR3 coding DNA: TGTGCCAGCAGCTTAGGGACTATAAGCACAGATACGCAGTATTTT.

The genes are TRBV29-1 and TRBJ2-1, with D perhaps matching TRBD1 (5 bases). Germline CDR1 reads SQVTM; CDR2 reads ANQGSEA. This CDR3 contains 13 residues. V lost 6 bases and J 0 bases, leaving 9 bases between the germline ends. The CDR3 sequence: CSVDTISYNEQFF. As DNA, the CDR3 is TGCAGCGTGGACACGATCTCCTACAATGAGCAGTTCTTC.

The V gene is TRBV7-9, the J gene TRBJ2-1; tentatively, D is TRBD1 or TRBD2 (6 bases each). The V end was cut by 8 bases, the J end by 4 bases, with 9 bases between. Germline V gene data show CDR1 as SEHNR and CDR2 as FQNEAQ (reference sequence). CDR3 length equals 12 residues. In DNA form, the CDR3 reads TGTGCCAGCGGGGGGACATACAATGAGCAGTTCTTC. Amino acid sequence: CASGGTYNEQFF.

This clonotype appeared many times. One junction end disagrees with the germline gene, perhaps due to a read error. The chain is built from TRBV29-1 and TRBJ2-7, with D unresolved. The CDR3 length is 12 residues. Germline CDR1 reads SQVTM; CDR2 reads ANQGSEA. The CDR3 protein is CNQGTESYEQYF. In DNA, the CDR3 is TGTAATCAAGGAACGGAGTCCTACGAGCAGTACTTC.

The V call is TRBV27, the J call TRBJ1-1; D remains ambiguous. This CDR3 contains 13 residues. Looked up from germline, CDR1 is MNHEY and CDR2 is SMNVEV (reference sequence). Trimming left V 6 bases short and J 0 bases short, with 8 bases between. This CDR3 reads CASSSYMNTEAFF. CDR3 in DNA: TGTGCCAGCAGCTCCTATATGAACACTGAAGCTTTCTTT.

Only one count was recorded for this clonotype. CDR3 DNA sequence: TGCAGTGCTCCGATCAGGGGGCAGTTACCCCTGAACACTGAAGCTTTCTTT. It yields the protein CSAPIRGQLPLNTEAFF. The J gene is TRBJ1-1, the V gene TRBV20-1; TRBD1 agrees at 8 bases. CDR3 length equals 17 residues. Germline V gene lookup returns CDR1 DFQATT and CDR2 SNEGSKA (reference sequence). Trimming at V came to 5 bases and at J to 0 bases, leaving 14 bases not matched to a gene.

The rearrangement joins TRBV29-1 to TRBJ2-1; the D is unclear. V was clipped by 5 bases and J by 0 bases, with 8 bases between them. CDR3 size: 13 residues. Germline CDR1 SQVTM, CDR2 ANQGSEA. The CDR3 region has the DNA TGCAGCGTTTCGCACAGCTCCTACAATGAGCAGTTCTTC. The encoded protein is CSVSHSSYNEQFF.

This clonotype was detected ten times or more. The CDR3 reads CASSLLPGSPDTQYF. CDR3 coding DNA: TGTGCCAGCAGCCTGTTGCCGGGGAGCCCAGATACGCAGTATTTT. This chain joins TRBV5-6 and TRBJ2-3, with D possibly matching TRBD2 (5 bases). The CDR3 length is 15 residues. Germline loops: CDR1 SGHDT, CDR2 YYEEEE. The V gene lost 4 bases and the J gene lost 4 bases, with 16 bases spanning the gap.

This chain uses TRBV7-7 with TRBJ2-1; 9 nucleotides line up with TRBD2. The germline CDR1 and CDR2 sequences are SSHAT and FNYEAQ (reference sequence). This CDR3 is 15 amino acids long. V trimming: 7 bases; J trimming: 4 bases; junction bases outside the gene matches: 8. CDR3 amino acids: CASKSGLAGYNEQFF. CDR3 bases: TGTGCCAGCAAATCGGGGCTAGCGGGATACAATGAGCAGTTCTTC.

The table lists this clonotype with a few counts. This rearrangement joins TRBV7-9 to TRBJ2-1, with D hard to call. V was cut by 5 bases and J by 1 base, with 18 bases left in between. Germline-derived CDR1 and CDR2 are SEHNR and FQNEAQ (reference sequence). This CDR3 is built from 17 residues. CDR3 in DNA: TGTGCCAGCAGCCACATTGCCGGCATCCAATCCTACAATGAGCAGTTCTTC. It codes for CASSHIAGIQSYNEQFF.

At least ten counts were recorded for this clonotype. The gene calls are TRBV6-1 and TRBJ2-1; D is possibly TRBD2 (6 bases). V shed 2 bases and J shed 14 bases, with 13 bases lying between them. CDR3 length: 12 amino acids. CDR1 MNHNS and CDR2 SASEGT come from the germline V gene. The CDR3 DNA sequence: TGTGCCAGCAGTGAATGGGCGGGATTCGAGTTCTTC. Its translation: CASSEWAGFEFF.

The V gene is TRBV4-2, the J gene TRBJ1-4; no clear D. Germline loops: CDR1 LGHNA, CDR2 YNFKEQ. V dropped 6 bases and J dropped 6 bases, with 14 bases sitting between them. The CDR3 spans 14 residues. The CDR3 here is CASSEPIRDEKLFF. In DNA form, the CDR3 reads TGTGCCAGCAGTGAACCAATACGGGATGAAAAACTGTTTTTT.

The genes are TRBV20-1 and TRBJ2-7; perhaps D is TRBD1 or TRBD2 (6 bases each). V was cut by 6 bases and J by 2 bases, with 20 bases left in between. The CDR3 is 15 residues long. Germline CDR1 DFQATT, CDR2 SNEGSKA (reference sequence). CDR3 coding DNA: TGCAGTGCCAGAATGGGACACCGACTAGCCTACGAGCAGTACTTC. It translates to CSARMGHRLAYEQYF.

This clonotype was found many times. CDR3 sequence (DNA): TGTGCCAGCAGCTTATTTGGCAGATCCGCAACTAATGAAAAACTGTTTTTT. This encodes CASSLFGRSATNEKLFF. J is TRBJ1-4 and V is TRBV7-2; no firm D call. With 2 bases removed from V and 0 bases from J, the gap between germline ends came to 13 bases. In germline, CDR1 is SGHTA, CDR2 FQGNSA. The CDR3 runs to 17 residues.

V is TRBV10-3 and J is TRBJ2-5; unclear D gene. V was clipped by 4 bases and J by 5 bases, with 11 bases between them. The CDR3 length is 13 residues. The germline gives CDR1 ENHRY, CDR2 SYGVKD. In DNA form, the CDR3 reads TGTGCCATCAGTGTGGCGGTTCAGGAGACCCAGTACTTC. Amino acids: CAISVAVQETQYF.

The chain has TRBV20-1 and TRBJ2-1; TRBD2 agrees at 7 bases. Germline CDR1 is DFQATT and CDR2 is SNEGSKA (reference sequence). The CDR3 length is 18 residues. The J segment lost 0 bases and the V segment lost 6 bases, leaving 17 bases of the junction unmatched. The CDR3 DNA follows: TGCAGTGCCCAGGCTCCGGGGGGTCGTAGTGACTCCTACAATGAGCAGTTCTTC. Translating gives CSAQAPGGRSDSYNEQFF.